This T cell receptor (beta chain) is drawn from a study of OX40 agonist ivuxolimab in advanced cancers. CDR3 length: 15 amino acids. Per germline, CDR1 SGDLS and CDR2 YYNGEE. V dropped 3 bases and J dropped 0 bases, with 9 bases sitting between them. Measured with immunoSEQ multiplex PCR; TCRdb has only the in-frame clones, and not every one. The table has around 13,000 clones, roughly 88% seen once. The chain has TRBV9 and TRBJ2-2, with D maybe TRBD2 (6 bases). The TCR comes from an adult with an advanced solid tumor such as melanoma, head and neck, liver or kidney cancer. The starting material was CD4+ or CD8+ T cells sorted from blood, obtained in a trial of the OX40 agonist ivuxolimab. The CDR3 sequence: CASSEGTANTGELFF. DNA for the CDR3: TGTGCCAGCAGCGAAGGGACTGCGAACACCGGGGAGCTGTTTTTT.